Given below is one T cell receptor beta chain in context. Its antigen remains unidentified. The data derive from a study of cytomegalovirus exposure and HLA in healthy donors. The study's findings and limits: It was confirmed in vitro that a few of the CMV-associated chains were specific for CMV antigens.

V lost 2 bases and J lost 10; bases outside the gene matches: 8. In germline, CDR1 is KGHSH, CDR2 LQKENI. The CDR3 is 17 amino acids. The PCR contained 60 Vbeta and 13 Jbeta primers. Sequenced by immunoSEQ multiplex PCR; TCRdb stores in-frame clones only, minus some. Of 100,000 to 150,000 clones in the sample, 65% to 90% were seen once. This clonotype was obtained from a man aged 45 to 65 in good health and CMV-seronegative. The sample consisted of PBMCs. This chain joins TRBV18 and TRBJ2-1; TRBD2 agrees at 16 bases. The CDR3 spells CASSPAGLAGGSSEQFF. CDR3 nucleotide sequence: TGTGCCAGCTCACCAGCGGGACTAGCGGGGGGGTCTAGCGAGCAGTTCTTC.